This T cell receptor beta chain originates from a study of T-cell reconstitution after alpha-beta-depleted transplantation in children. Study-level points and caveats: After transplant, high TCRbeta diversity at day 60 in some patients arose from surviving recipient T cells and thymic progenitors. T-cell counts and diversity were attributed mostly to newly produced T cells one year after transplant. In patients about two months after transplant, alpha-beta T cells reportedly arose from several hundred expanded graft clones.

About this clonotype: Its antigen remains unknown.

The germline V gene has CDR1 MNHEY and CDR2 SMNVEV (reference sequence). V was clipped by 6 bases and J by 8 bases; unmatched bases: 18. The CDR3 totals 16 residues. Preparation of the TCRbeta library was carried out with unique molecular identifiers. TCRdb itself ran the PCR reads through MiXCR, one entry per CDR3 protein. The data contain fewer than 700,000 distinct CDR3 sequences, roughly 13% of them singletons. The receptor's source is a male patient between 10 and 17 years old who had a stem cell transplant for acute myeloid leukemia, so the T cells may come from the graft donor. The chain joins TRBV27 to TRBJ1-2, with 7 bases that match TRBD1. Here the sequenced sample was PBMCs, mostly from graft donor cells, taken 360 days after TCRalphabeta/CD19-depleted stem cell transplant. CDR3 DNA sequence: TGTGCCAGCAGACCCAGTACCGGGGGCAGGGGGTTAGGCTACACCTTC. Translation gives CASRPSTGGRGLGYTF.